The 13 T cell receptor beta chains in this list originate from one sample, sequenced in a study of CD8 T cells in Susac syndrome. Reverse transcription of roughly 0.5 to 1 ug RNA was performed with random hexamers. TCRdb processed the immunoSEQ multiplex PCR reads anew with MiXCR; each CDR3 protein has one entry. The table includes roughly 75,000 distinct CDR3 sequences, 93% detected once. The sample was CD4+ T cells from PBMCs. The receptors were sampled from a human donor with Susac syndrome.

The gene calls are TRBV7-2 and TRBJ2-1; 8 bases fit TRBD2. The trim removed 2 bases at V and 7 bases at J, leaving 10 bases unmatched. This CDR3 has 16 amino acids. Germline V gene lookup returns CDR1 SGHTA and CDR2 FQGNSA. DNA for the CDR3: TGTGCCAGCAGCTTATTTCCGGGGGGGCCAGGTAATGAGCAGTTCTTC. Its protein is CASSLFPGGPGNEQFF.

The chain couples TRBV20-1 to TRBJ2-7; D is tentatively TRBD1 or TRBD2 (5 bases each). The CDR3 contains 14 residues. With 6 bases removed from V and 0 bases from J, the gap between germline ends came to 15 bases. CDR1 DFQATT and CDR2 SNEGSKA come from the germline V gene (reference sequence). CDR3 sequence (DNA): TGCAGTGCGGGGCCTGGGAGTAGCTCCTACGAGCAGTACTTC. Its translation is CSAGPGSSSYEQYF.

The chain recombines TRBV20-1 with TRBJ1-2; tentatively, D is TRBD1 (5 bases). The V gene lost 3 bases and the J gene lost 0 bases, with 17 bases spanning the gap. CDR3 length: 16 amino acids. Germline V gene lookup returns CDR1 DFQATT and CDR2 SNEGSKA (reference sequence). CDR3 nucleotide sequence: TGCAGTGCTAGGCCGGGACGGCTAATTACTAACTATGGCTACACCTTC. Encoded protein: CSARPGRLITNYGYTF.

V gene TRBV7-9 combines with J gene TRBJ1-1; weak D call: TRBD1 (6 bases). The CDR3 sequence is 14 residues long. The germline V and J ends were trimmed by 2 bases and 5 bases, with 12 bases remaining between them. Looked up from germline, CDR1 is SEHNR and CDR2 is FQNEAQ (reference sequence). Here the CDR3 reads CASSLTGGRTEAFF. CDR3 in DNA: TGTGCCAGCAGCTTAACTGGGGGCCGGACTGAAGCTTTCTTT.

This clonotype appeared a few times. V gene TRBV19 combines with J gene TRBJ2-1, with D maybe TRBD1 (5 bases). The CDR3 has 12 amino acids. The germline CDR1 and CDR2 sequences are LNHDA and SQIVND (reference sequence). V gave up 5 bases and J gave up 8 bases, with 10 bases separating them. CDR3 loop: CASSSQGDEQFF. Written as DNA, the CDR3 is TGTGCCAGTAGTTCGCAGGGTGATGAGCAGTTCTTC.

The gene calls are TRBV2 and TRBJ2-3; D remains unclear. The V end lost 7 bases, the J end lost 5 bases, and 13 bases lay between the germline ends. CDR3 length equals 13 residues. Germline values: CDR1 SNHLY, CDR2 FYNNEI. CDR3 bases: TGTGCCAGCAATGAGGAGAGTTTAGATACGCAGTATTTT. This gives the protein CASNEESLDTQYF.

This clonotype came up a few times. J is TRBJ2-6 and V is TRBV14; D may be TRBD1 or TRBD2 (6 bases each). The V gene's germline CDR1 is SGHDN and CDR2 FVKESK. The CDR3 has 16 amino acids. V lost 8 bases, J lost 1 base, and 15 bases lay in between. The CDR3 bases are TGTGCCAGCTCACAAGGGGGGTATTCTGGGGCCAACGTCCTGACTTTC. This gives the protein CASSQGGYSGANVLTF. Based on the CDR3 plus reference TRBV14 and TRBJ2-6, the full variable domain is EAGVTQFPSHSVIEKGQTVTLRCDPISGHDNLYWYRRVMGKEIKFLLHFVKESKQDESGMPNNRFLAERTGGTYSTLKVQPAELEDSGVYFCASSQGGYSGANVLTFGAGSRLTVL.

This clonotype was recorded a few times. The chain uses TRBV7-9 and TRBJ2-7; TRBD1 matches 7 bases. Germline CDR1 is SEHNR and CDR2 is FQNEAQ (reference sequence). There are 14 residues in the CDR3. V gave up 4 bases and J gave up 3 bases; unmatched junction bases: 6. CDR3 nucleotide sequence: TGTGCCAGCAGCTACTGGGACAGAAACTACGAGCAGTACTTC. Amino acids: CASSYWDRNYEQYF. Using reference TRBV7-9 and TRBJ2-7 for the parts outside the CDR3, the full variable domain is DTGVSQNPRHKITKRGQNVTFRCDPISEHNRLYWYRQTLGQGPEFLTYFQNEAQLEKSRLLSDRFSAERPKGSFSTLEIQRTEQGDSAMYLCASSYWDRNYEQYFGPGTRLTVT.

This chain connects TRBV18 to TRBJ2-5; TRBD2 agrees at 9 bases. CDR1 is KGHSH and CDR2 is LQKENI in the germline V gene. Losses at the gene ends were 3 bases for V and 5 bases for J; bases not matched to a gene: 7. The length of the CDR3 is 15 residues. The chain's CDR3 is CASSPRGGLLETQYF. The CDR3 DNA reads TGTGCCAGCTCACCGCGGGGGGGCCTTCTGGAGACCCAGTACTTC.

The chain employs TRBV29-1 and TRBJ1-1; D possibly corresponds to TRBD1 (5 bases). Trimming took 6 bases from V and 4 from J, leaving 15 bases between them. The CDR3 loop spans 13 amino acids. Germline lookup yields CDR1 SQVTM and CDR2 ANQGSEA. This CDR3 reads CSVRGRGITEAFF. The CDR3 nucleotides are TGCAGCGTAAGGGGAAGGGGAATCACTGAAGCTTTCTTT.

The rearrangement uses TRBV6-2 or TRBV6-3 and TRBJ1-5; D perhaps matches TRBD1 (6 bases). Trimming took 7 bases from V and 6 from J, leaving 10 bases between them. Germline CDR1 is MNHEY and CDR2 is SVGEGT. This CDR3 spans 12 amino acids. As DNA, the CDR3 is TGTGCCAGCACCAGGGGAGGTCAGCCCCAGCATTTT. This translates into CASTRGGQPQHF.

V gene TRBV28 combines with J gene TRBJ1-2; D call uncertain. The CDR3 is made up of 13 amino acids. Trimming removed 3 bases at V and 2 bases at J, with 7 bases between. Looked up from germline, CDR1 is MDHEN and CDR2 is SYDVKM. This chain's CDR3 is CASSLSQNYGYTF. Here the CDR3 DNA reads TGTGCCAGCAGTTTGTCTCAGAACTATGGCTACACCTTC.

For the CDR3, the DNA is TGTGCCAGCTTTTCGGGACCTAGCACAGATACGCAGTATTTT. It is translated as CASFSGPSTDTQYF. The chain carries TRBV28 and TRBJ2-3, with D possibly being TRBD1 or TRBD2 (5 bases each). Germline V gene lookup returns CDR1 MDHEN and CDR2 SYDVKM. CDR3 length: 14 amino acids. The V end was cut by 8 bases, the J end by 0 bases, with 12 bases between.